This TCR beta chain was captured by sequencing in a study of cytomegalovirus exposure and HLA in healthy donors. PCR amplification relied on 60 Vbeta primers (plus 13 Jbeta primers). The assay was immunoSEQ multiplex PCR, and TCRdb's table has in-frame clones only and misses some. Among about 130,000 clones listed, 80% were seen once. The V segment lost 3 bases and the J segment 1 base; nucleotides outside the gene matches: 4. The CDR3 covers 16 residues. From germline, CDR1 is LGHNA and CDR2 YSLEER. This chain joins TRBV4-3 and TRBJ2-5; TRBD2 matches 11 bases. The receptor comes from a woman aged 35 to 49 in good health and CMV-seronegative. Input material: PBMCs. The DNA of the CDR3 is TGCGCCAGCAGCCAGCGCGGGACTAGCGGCCAAGAGACCCAGTACTTC. It codes for CASSQRGTSGQETQYF.